The 5 T cell receptor beta chains reported below all come from one sample, sequenced in a study of T-cell memory formation after mild COVID-19 (dated by TCRdb to the early 2020s). Library prep was done by 5' RACE. For sequencing, an Illumina NovaSeq 6000 was employed. TCRdb reran the public reads through fastp at Q25 and MiXCR, keeping productive beta chains. Rows with one shared CDR3 protein collapse into an entry with the most common genes and DNA. The sample table records about 430,000 distinct CDR3 sequences; more than 15% of these occur just once. Around a fifth of the sample belongs to the ten largest clones. The sequencing sample was made of PBMCs or a T cell subset sorted from them (not recorded which). The receptors stem from a man aged 18 to 30 who had mild COVID-19 (a few samples of this study predate the infection). The sample titles of this study are shuffled in the database, so cell type and time point are left out; the donor was told from shared clones.

V is TRBV6-5 and J is TRBJ2-5, with D tentatively TRBD2 (7 bases). Germline assignment: CDR1 MNHEY and CDR2 SVGAGI. This CDR3 contains 15 residues. The V end lost 6 bases, the J end lost 4 bases, and 18 bases lay between the germline ends. CDR3 sequence (DNA): TGTGCCAGCAGGCCTCGTCCGGGGGGCGGAGAGACCCAGTACTTC. Amino acids: CASRPRPGGGETQYF.

Many counts were recorded for this clonotype. The chain is built from TRBV15 and TRBJ2-3, with 8 bases lining up with TRBD1. The CDR3 loop spans 16 amino acids. Germline lookup yields CDR1 LNHNV and CDR2 YYDKDF (reference sequence). V shed 1 base, J shed 4 bases, and the junction held 7 bases outside the gene matches. The CDR3 bases are TGTGCCACCAGCAGAGGGACAGGGCGGATTGCAGATACGCAGTATTTT. This encodes CATSRGTGRIADTQYF. Drawing the rest from reference TRBV15 and TRBJ2-3, the complete variable domain is DAMVIQNPRYQVTQFGKPVTLSCSQTLNHNVMYWYQQKSSQAPKLLFHYYDKDFNNEADTPDNFQSRRPNTSFCFLDIRSPGLGDTAMYLCATSRGTGRIADTQYFGPGTRLTVL.

This clonotype was seen more than once but under ten times. The chain joins TRBV19 to TRBJ2-5, with D unclear. There are 12 residues in the CDR3. V gave up 4 bases and J gave up 5 bases, with 8 bases separating them. The germline V gene has CDR1 LNHDA and CDR2 SQIVND (reference sequence). CDR3 DNA sequence: TGTGCCAGTAGTAGACATCTGGAGACCCAGTACTTC. It yields the protein CASSRHLETQYF.

The CDR3 DNA reads as TGCGCCAGCAGCTTGGGGACAGGGCATGCTAATGGCTACACCTTC. Translation gives CASSLGTGHANGYTF. The chain couples TRBV5-1 to TRBJ1-2, with TRBD1 matching over 8 bases. V lost 0 bases to trimming and J lost 6 bases; unmatched junction nucleotides: 7. Germline CDR1 is SGHRS and CDR2 is YFSETQ. The CDR3 is 15 amino acids.

This clonotype was seen more than once but under ten times. The chain couples TRBV11-2 to TRBJ2-5; a possible D gene is TRBD2 (7 bases). Trimming shortened V by 5 bases and J by 5 bases, and 18 bases separated the two germline ends. This CDR3 has 15 amino acids. The germline V gene has CDR1 SGHAT and CDR2 FQNNGV. The CDR3 coding sequence is TGTGCCAGCAGCACTAGGGGGGGGGCACAGGAGACCCAGTACTTC. This translates into CASSTRGGAQETQYF. The full variable domain, completed using reference TRBV11-2 and TRBJ2-5, is EAGVAQSPRYKIIEKRQSVAFWCNPISGHATLYWYQQILGQGPKLLIQFQNNGVVDDSQLPKDRFSAERLKGVDSTLKIQPAKLEDSAVYLCASSTRGGAQETQYFGPGTRLLVL.